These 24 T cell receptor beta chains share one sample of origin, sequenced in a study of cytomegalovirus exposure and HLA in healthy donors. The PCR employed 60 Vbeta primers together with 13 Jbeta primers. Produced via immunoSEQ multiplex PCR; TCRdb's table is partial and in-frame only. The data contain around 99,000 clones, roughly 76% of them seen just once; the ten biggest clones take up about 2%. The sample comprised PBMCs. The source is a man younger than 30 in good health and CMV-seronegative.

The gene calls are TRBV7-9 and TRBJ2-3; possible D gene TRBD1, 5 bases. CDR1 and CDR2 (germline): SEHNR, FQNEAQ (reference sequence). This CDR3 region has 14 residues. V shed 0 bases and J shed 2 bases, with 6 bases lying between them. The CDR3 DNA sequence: TGTGCCAGCAGCTTAGCGGGGCCCACAGATACGCAGTATTTT. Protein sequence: CASSLAGPTDTQYF.

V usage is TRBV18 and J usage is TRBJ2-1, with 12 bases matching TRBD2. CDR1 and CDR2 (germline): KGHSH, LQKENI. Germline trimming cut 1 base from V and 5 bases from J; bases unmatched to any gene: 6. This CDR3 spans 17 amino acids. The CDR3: CASSPRSPSGGDNEQFF. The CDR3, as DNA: TGTGCCAGCTCACCACGCAGCCCTAGCGGGGGGGACAATGAGCAGTTCTTC.

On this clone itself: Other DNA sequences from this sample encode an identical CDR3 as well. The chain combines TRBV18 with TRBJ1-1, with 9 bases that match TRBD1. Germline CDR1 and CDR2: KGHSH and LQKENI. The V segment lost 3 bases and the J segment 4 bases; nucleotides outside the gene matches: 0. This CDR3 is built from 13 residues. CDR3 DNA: TGTGCCAGCTCACCGGGACAGGGCACTGAAGCTTTCTTT. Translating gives CASSPGQGTEAFF.

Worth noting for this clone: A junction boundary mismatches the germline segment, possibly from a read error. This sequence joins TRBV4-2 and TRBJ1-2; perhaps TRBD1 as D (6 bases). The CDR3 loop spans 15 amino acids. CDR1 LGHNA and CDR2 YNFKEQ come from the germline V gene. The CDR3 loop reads CASSQDARDNYGYPF. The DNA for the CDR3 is TGTGCCAGCAGCCAAGATGCTAGGGACAACTATGGCTACCCCTTC.

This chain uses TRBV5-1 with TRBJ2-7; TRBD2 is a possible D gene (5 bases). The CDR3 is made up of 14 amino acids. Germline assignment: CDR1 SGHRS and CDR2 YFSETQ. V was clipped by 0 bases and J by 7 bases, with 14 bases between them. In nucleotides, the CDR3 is TGCGCCAGCAGCTTGGCCGGGTGGAGGTCGGAGCAGTACTTC. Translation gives CASSLAGWRSEQYF.

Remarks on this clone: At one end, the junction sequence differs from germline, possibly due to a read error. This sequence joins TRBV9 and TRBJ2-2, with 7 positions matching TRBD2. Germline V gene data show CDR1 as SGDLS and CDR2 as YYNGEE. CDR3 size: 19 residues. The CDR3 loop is CASSVGVRASGQNTGELLF. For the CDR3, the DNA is TGTGCCAGCAGCGTAGGAGTAAGGGCTAGCGGTCAGAACACCGGGGAGCTGCTTTTT. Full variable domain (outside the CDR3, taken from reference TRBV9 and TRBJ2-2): DSGVTQTPKHLITATGQRVTLRCSPRSGDLSVYWYQQSLDQGLQFLIQYYNGEERAKGNILERFSAQQFPDLHSELNLSSLELGDSALYFCASSVGVRASGQNTGELLFGEGSRLTVL.

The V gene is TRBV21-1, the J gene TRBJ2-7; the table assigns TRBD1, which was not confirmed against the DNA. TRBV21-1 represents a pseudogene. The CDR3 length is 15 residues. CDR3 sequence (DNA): TGTGCCAGCAGCATGGGGCCGACAGGGAAACCCGAGCAGTACTTC. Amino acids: CASSMGPTGKPEQYF.

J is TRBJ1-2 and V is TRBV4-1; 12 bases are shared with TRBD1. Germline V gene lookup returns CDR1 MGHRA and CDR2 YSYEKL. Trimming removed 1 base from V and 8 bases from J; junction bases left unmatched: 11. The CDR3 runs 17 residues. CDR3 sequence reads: CASSQGGTGGGIRGYTF. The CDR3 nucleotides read TGCGCCAGCAGCCAAGGTGGGACAGGGGGCGGAATCCGGGGCTACACCTTC.

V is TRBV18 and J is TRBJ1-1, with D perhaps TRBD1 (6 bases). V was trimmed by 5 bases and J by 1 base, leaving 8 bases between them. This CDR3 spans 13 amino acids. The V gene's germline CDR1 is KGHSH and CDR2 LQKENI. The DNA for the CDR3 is TGTGCCAGCTCATCGGGACAGAACACTGAAGCTTTCTTT. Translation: CASSSGQNTEAFF. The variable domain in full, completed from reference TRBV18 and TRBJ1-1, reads NAGVMQNPRHLVRRRGQEARLRCSPMKGHSHVYWYRQLPEEGLKFMVYLQKENIIDESGMPKERFSAEFPKEGPSILRIQQVVRGDSAAYFCASSSGQNTEAFFGQGTRLTVV.

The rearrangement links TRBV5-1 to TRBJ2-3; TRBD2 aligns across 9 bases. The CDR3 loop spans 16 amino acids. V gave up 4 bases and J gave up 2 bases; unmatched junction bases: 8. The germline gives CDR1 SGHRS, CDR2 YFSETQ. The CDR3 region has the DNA TGCGCCAGCAGCCCCCCTAGCGGGGAACCCACAGATACGCAGTATTTT. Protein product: CASSPPSGEPTDTQYF.

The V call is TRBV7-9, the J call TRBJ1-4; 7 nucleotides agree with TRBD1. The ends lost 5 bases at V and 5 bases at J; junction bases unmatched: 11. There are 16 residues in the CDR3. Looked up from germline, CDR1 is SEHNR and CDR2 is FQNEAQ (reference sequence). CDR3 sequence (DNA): TGTGCCAGCAGCGCCAACTACAGGGGCTGGAATGAAAAACTGTTTTTT. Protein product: CASSANYRGWNEKLFF.

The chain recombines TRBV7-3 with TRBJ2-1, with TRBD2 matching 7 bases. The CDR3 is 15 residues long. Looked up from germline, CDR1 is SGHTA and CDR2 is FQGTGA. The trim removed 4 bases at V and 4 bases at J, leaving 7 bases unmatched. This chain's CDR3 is CASSSKSGEYNEQFF. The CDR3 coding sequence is TGTGCCAGCAGCTCGAAAAGCGGGGAATACAATGAGCAGTTCTTC. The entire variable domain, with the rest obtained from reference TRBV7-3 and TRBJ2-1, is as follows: GAGVSQTPSNKVTEKGKYVELRCDPISGHTALYWYRQSLGQGPEFLIYFQGTGAADDSGLPNDRFFAVRPEGSVSTLKIQRTERGDSAVYLCASSSKSGEYNEQFFGPGTRLTVL.

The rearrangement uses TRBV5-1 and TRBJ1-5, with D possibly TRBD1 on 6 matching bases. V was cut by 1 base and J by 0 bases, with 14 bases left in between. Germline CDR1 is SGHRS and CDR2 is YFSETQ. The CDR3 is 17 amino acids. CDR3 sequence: CASSLKGTHISNQPQHF. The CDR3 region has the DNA TGCGCCAGCAGCTTGAAGGGGACACATATTAGCAATCAGCCCCAGCATTTT.

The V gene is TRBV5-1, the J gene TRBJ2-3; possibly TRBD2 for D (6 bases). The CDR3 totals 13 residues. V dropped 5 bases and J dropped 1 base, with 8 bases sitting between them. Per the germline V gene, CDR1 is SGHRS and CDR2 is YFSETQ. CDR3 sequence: CASRRDGTDTQYF. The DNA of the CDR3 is TGCGCCAGCAGGCGGGACGGCACAGATACGCAGTATTTT.

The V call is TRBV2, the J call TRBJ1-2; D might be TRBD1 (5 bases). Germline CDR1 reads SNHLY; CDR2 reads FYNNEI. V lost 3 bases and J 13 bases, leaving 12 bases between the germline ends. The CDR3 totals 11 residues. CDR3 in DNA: TGTGCCAGCAGTGACAGGGAATCAGGCACCTTC. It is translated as CASSDRESGTF.

CDR3 nucleotide sequence: TGTGCCAGCTCACCACAGAGGGAGACGGAGCAGTACTTC. Amino acid sequence: CASSPQRETEQYF. The chain couples TRBV18 to TRBJ2-7, with a tentative D call TRBD2 (5 bases). This CDR3 contains 13 residues. CDR1 is KGHSH, CDR2 LQKENI, per germline. V was clipped by 1 base and J by 7 bases, with 11 bases between them.

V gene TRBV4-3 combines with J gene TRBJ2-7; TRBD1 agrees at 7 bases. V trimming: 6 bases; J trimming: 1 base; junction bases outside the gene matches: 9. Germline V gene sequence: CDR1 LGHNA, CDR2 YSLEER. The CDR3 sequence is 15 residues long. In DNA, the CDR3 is TGCGCCAGCAGTGTAGGGGGCTCGCGTTCCTACGAGCAGTACTTC. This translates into CASSVGGSRSYEQYF.

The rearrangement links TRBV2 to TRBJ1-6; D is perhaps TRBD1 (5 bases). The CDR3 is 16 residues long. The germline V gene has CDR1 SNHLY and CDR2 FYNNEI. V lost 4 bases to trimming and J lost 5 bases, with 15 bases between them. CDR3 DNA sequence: TGTGCCAGCAGTGGTGTTATCGGCAGGGATAATTCACCCCTCCACTTT. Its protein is CASSGVIGRDNSPLHF.

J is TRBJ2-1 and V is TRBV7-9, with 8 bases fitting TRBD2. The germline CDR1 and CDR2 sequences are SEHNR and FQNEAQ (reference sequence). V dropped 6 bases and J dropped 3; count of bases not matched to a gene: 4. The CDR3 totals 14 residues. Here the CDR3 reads CASRLSGDYNEQFF. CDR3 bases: TGTGCCAGCAGACTTAGCGGGGACTACAATGAGCAGTTCTTC.

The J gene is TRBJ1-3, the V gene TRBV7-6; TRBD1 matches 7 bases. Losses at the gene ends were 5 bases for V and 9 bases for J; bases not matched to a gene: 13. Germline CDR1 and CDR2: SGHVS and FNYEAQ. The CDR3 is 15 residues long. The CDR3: CASSPSGQASGTIYF. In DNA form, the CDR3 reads TGTGCCAGCAGCCCTAGTGGACAGGCTTCGGGCACCATATATTTT.

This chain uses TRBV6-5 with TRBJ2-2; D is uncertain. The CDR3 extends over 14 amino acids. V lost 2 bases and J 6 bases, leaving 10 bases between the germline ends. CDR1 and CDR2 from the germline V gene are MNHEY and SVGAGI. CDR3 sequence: CASSYAPQAGELFF. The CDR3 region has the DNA TGTGCCAGCAGTTACGCCCCCCAGGCCGGGGAGCTGTTTTTT.

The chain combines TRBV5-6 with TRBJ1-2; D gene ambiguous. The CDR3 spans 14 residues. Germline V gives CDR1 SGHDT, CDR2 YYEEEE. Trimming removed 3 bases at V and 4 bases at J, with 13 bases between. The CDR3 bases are TGTGCCAGCAGCTCTGACACGGAACCCTATGGCTACACCTTC. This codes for CASSSDTEPYGYTF.

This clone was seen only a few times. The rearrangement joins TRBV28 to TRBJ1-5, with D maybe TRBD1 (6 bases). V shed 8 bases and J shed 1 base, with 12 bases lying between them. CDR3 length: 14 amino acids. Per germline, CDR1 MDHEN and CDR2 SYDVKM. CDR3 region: CASLGGGSNQPQHF. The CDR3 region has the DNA TGTGCCAGCCTAGGGGGGGGCAGCAATCAGCCCCAGCATTTT.

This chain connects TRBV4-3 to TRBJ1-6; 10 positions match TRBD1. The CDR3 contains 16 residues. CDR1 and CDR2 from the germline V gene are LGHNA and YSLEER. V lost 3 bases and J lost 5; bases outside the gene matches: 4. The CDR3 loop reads CASSQDRGVDNSPLHF. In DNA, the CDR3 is TGCGCCAGCAGCCAGGACAGGGGGGTTGATAATTCACCCCTCCACTTT.